The 32 T cell receptor beta chains given below trace back to one sample, sequenced in a study of HIV-infected patients and healthy controls. cDNA was made from 500 ng RNA using alpha and beta constant primers. Each of the alpha and beta chains got its own library through chain-specific third strand synthesis with indices. TCRdb used MiXCR to reprocess the 5' RACE reads, holding one entry per CDR3 protein. The data contain 7,000 to 9,000 distinct CDR3 sequences, 8% to 9.5% of them singletons. Antiretroviral therapy had run roughly three months, about 14 weeks, before follow-up blood collection. No cell fractionation was done, so the repertoire covers all unsorted peripheral blood T cells. Sequencing used blood, obtained during antiretroviral therapy. Receptors were obtained from an adult with HIV infection.

This clonotype was recorded a few times. The genes are TRBV20-1 and TRBJ2-2; tentative D call: TRBD2 (7 bases). Germline CDR1 and CDR2: DFQATT and SNEGSKA (reference sequence). V was clipped by 0 bases and J by 5 bases, with 25 bases between them. CDR3 length: 19 residues. This CDR3 is CSARDGRGPYGGRTGELFF. For the CDR3, the DNA is TGCAGTGCTAGAGATGGAAGGGGACCATACGGGGGGCGTACCGGGGAGCTGTTTTTT.

In its sample, this clonotype ranks as medium-sized. The CDR3 is CASSVVTEAFF. The DNA for the CDR3 is TGTGCCAGCAGCGTAGTCACTGAAGCTTTCTTT. The chain links TRBV9 to TRBJ1-1; no firm D call. V shed 0 bases and J shed 4 bases, with 1 base lying between them. The CDR3 contains 11 residues. The germline V gene encodes CDR1 SGDLS and CDR2 YYNGEE.

The sample holds many counts of this clonotype. The genes are TRBV9 and TRBJ1-4, with D perhaps TRBD1 (6 bases). From germline, CDR1 is SGDLS and CDR2 YYNGEE. This CDR3 contains 16 residues. Trimming stripped 3 bases from V and 0 bases from J, with 12 bases between. CDR3 bases: TGTGCCAGCAGCGGAGGGGGAGGGGCAACTAATGAAAAACTGTTTTTT. Its protein product is CASSGGGGATNEKLFF.

This clonotype showed up many times. The genes are TRBV10-3 and TRBJ2-1; 9 nucleotides line up with TRBD2. The CDR3 loop spans 17 amino acids. The V gene's germline CDR1 is ENHRY and CDR2 SYGVKD. V lost 0 bases, J lost 3 bases, and 6 bases stayed unmatched. For the CDR3, the DNA is TGTGCCATCAGTGAGTCGAGGGCTAGCGGGGACTACAATGAGCAGTTCTTC. Protein: CAISESRASGDYNEQFF.

This clonotype is termed medium-sized. The gene calls are TRBV20-1 and TRBJ1-1; maybe TRBD1 (5 bases). V was pared by 2 bases and J by 1 base, with 11 bases between. The CDR3 consists of 14 residues. Per the germline V gene, CDR1 is DFQATT and CDR2 is SNEGSKA (reference sequence). The CDR3 reads CSARRGRGNTEAFF. DNA for the CDR3: TGCAGTGCTAGAAGGGGTCGGGGGAACACTGAAGCTTTCTTT.

The CDR3 sequence is CSAIRTGTPNQPQHF. In DNA form, the CDR3 reads TGCAGTGCTATAAGGACAGGGACACCCAATCAGCCCCAGCATTTT. The chain links TRBV20-1 to TRBJ1-5; 8 nucleotides align to TRBD1. The CDR3 spans 15 residues. The J segment lost 3 bases and the V segment lost 4 bases, leaving 8 bases of the junction unmatched. CDR1 is DFQATT, CDR2 SNEGSKA, per germline (reference sequence).

This clonotype was counted at least ten times. J is TRBJ2-3 and V is TRBV29-1; TRBD2 agrees at 12 bases. The CDR3 extends over 15 amino acids. The junction had 1 base not matched to a gene; V was cut back by 3 bases and J by 0 bases. From germline, CDR1 is SQVTM and CDR2 ANQGSEA. The CDR3 DNA reads as TGCAGCGTTGATGGACTAGCGGGGAGCACAGATACGCAGTATTTT. It translates to CSVDGLAGSTDTQYF.

By sample fraction, this clonotype is medium-sized. This sequence joins TRBV11-2 and TRBJ1-3; D is unclear. CDR3 length equals 13 residues. V lost 2 bases, J lost 8 bases, and 10 bases lay in between. Germline V gene data show CDR1 as SGHAT and CDR2 as FQNNGV. CDR3 coding DNA: TGTGCCAGCAGCTTAACAGTGGCGGACACCATATATTTT. Translating it yields CASSLTVADTIYF.

The table lists this clonotype with many counts. V gene TRBV7-3 combines with J gene TRBJ2-1, with D perhaps TRBD1 or TRBD2 (5 bases each). The V end was cut by 5 bases, the J end by 0 bases, with 14 bases between. The CDR3 loop spans 16 amino acids. CDR1 is SGHTA and CDR2 is FQGTGA in the germline V gene. The CDR3 region is CASSQTAGSSYNEQFF. The CDR3 coding sequence is TGTGCCAGCAGCCAGACCGCAGGGAGCTCCTACAATGAGCAGTTCTTC.

On this clonotype: A single base separates this from a much larger clone, so it may be a read error. This chain uses TRBV3-1 with TRBJ2-3, with 7 bases fitting TRBD2. CDR1 LGHDT and CDR2 YNNKEL come from the germline V gene (reference sequence). This CDR3 spans 17 amino acids. The CDR3 nucleotides are TGTTCCAGCAGCCAAGGTGTCGAGGAGCGGGAAATCGATACGCAGTATTTT. Its translation is CSSSQGVEEREIDTQYF.

This clonotype was counted at least ten times. The V call is TRBV6-1, the J call TRBJ2-1; no clear D. CDR3 length equals 12 residues. V was cut by 2 bases and J by 4 bases, with 3 bases left in between. Germline V gene sequence: CDR1 MNHNS, CDR2 SASEGT. The CDR3 bases are TGTGCCAGCAGTGAAAAATACAATGAGCAGTTCTTC. Translated, it gives CASSEKYNEQFF.

By share of the sample, this clonotype is large. V is TRBV6-6 and J is TRBJ2-5; 11 nucleotides match TRBD1. Germline loops: CDR1 MNHNY, CDR2 SVGAGI (reference sequence). Trimming cost V 1 base and J 4 bases; bases outside gene matches: 11. CDR3 length: 18 residues. The CDR3: CASSYLTSGTGGGETQYF. DNA of the CDR3: TGTGCCAGCAGTTACTTAACCTCCGGGACAGGGGGAGGAGAGACCCAGTACTTC.

This clonotype is labeled as medium-sized (0.01 to 0.1%). V usage is TRBV24-1 and J usage is TRBJ2-7; weak D call: TRBD1 (6 bases). In germline, CDR1 is KGHDR, CDR2 SFDVKD. The CDR3 has 11 residues. CDR3 sequence: CATSDSGQGSV. In DNA form, the CDR3 reads TGTGCCACCAGTGATTCGGGACAAGGGAGCGTC.

In this sample, this clonotype turned up a few times. The rearrangement links TRBV24-1 to TRBJ2-3; the D gene is possibly TRBD2 (6 bases). This CDR3 is 16 amino acids long. Germline lookup yields CDR1 KGHDR and CDR2 SFDVKD. The V and J ends lost 3 bases and 4 bases respectively, with 16 bases between them. The CDR3 bases are TGTGCCACCAGTGATACCACGGGGGAACGCGCAGATACGCAGTATTTT. The encoded protein is CATSDTTGERADTQYF.

This clonotype was recorded many times. The rearrangement links TRBV19 to TRBJ1-5; 8 nucleotides align to TRBD1. This CDR3 has 15 residues. J was trimmed by 7 bases and V by 5 bases; bases with no gene match: 10. Germline V lookup: CDR1 LNHDA, CDR2 SQIVND (reference sequence). CDR3 sequence (DNA): TGTGCCAGTAGTGTCCGACAGGGGACGGGGCAGCCCCAGCATTTT. This codes for CASSVRQGTGQPQHF.

This clonotype showed up many times. The chain carries TRBV12-5 and TRBJ1-6; no definite D call. V was pared by 6 bases and J by 8 bases, with 14 bases between. This CDR3 contains 14 residues. The germline CDR1 and CDR2 sequences are LGHNT and FRNRAP. Here the CDR3 DNA reads TGTGCTAGTGGCGGAATTGCCTGGGATTCACCCCTCCACTTT. Protein sequence: CASGGIAWDSPLHF.

This clonotype is labeled medium-sized (0.01 to 0.1%). The rearrangement uses TRBV29-1 and TRBJ1-1, with D perhaps matching TRBD1 (6 bases). CDR1 is SQVTM and CDR2 is ANQGSEA in the germline V gene. V was clipped by 3 bases and J by 11 bases, with 13 bases between them. The CDR3 has 11 amino acids. CDR3 residues: CSVDAGRGAFF. Written as DNA, the CDR3 is TGCAGCGTTGATGCCGGGAGGGGGGCTTTCTTT.

The chain links TRBV12-3 or TRBV12-4 to TRBJ1-2; no clear D. The CDR3 runs to 15 residues. With 5 bases removed from V and 5 bases from J, the gap between germline ends came to 18 bases. The CDR3 sequence is CASSLRAASSYGYTF. In DNA, the CDR3 is TGTGCCAGCAGTCTCAGAGCGGCAAGTTCTTATGGCTACACCTTC.

This clonotype is medium-sized by share. The V and J genes are TRBV30 and TRBJ1-4; D call uncertain. Germline assignment: CDR1 GTSNPN and CDR2 SVGIG (reference sequence). The CDR3 length is 14 residues. Deletions cut 1 base from V and 5 bases from J, with 11 bases between. Here the CDR3 DNA reads TGTGCCTGGAGTGCCGACGTTCGCAATGAAAAACTGTTTTTT. Translating it yields CAWSADVRNEKLFF.

This clonotype occurred many times. The chain recombines TRBV30 with TRBJ2-4; D might be TRBD1 (5 bases). The CDR3 extends over 16 amino acids. CDR1 and CDR2 (germline): GTSNPN, SVGIG (reference sequence). Between the trimmed V and J ends, which lost 3 bases and 0 bases, there was a span of 15 bases. As DNA, the CDR3 is TGTGCCTGGAGAGCCCAGGGAACGGTAGCCAAAAACATTCAGTACTTC. Translation gives CAWRAQGTVAKNIQYF.

This clonotype was detected many times. The rearrangement uses TRBV29-1 and TRBJ1-1; perhaps TRBD1 as D (5 bases). V lost 6 bases, J lost 6 bases, and 14 bases lay in between. This CDR3 is 12 amino acids long. Germline CDR1 and CDR2: SQVTM and ANQGSEA. The CDR3 nucleotides are TGCAGCGTCAGCCAAAGGGGACCTGAAGCTTTCTTT. Translation: CSVSQRGPEAFF.

This clonotype has a handful of counts. The V call is TRBV5-5, the J call TRBJ1-4, with no clear D. V lost 0 bases and J lost 4, with 10 bases in between. There are 15 residues in the CDR3. CDR1 is SGHKS, CDR2 YYEKEE, per germline (reference sequence). CDR3 sequence reads: CASSLAAVINEKLFF. CDR3 in DNA: TGTGCCAGCAGCTTGGCGGCAGTTATTAATGAAAAACTGTTTTTT.

Judged by abundance, this clonotype is medium-sized (0.01 to 0.1%). The chain couples TRBV2 to TRBJ2-5; the D is unclear. With 6 bases removed from V and 4 bases from J, the gap between germline ends came to 15 bases. The CDR3 sequence is 14 residues long. The germline V gene encodes CDR1 SNHLY and CDR2 FYNNEI. For the CDR3, the DNA is TGTGCCAGCAGCGAATCCCGGAGTGCAGAGACCCAGTACTTC. This gives the protein CASSESRSAETQYF.

This clonotype qualifies as medium-sized. The genes are TRBV9 and TRBJ2-5, with 8 bases that match TRBD2. The CDR3 runs 14 residues. J was trimmed by 5 bases and V by 4 bases; bases with no gene match: 7. Germline V gives CDR1 SGDLS, CDR2 YYNGEE. The CDR3 bases are TGTGCCAGCAGCTACCGGGGGGGACTCGAGACCCAGTACTTC. It encodes CASSYRGGLETQYF.

This clonotype was seen ten or more times. V is TRBV5-1 and J is TRBJ2-7, with TRBD1 as a possible D gene (6 bases). The CDR3 is 16 amino acids. Per the germline V gene, CDR1 is SGHRS and CDR2 is YFSETQ. The V and J ends lost 2 bases and 3 bases respectively, with 18 bases between them. As DNA, the CDR3 is TGCGCCAGCAGCTTCCCACAGGGAGCATCCAACTACGAGCAGTACTTC. This encodes CASSFPQGASNYEQYF.

This clonotype has a count of ten or more. The chain joins TRBV6-1 to TRBJ2-3; D not resolved. From germline, CDR1 is MNHNS and CDR2 SASEGT. The V and J ends lost 1 base and 5 bases respectively, with 19 bases between them. The CDR3 totals 17 residues. The CDR3: CASSEVDMSAVGDTQYF. In nucleotides, the CDR3 is TGTGCCAGCAGTGAAGTCGATATGAGTGCTGTTGGAGATACGCAGTATTTT.

This clonotype was counted at least ten times. The chain links TRBV12-3 or TRBV12-4 to TRBJ1-2; D ambiguous. This CDR3 spans 14 amino acids. Trimming took 7 bases from V and 8 from J, leaving 20 bases between them. The CDR3 is CASTLGLGPTGYTF. Written as DNA, the CDR3 is TGTGCCAGCACCCTCGGGCTAGGCCCGACGGGCTACACCTTC.

By its share, this clonotype is medium-sized. V usage is TRBV12-3 or TRBV12-4 and J usage is TRBJ1-3; D unclear. The CDR3 length is 13 residues. Trimming removed 5 bases from V and 0 bases from J, with 5 bases in between. The CDR3 sequence: CASSAASGNTIYF. The CDR3 nucleotides are TGTGCCAGCAGTGCAGCCTCTGGAAACACCATATATTTT.

By share, this clonotype ranks as medium-sized. The chain carries TRBV10-1 and TRBJ2-3, with D possibly being TRBD2 (6 bases). Germline CDR1 reads WNHNN; CDR2 reads SYGVQD (reference sequence). V was trimmed by 4 bases and J by 6 bases, leaving 11 bases between them. There are 13 residues in the CDR3. The DNA of the CDR3 is TGCGCCAGCAGTGTGGGGGGTTCGGATACGCAGTATTTT. Translated, it gives CASSVGGSDTQYF.

Sample share makes this clonotype medium-sized (0.01 to 0.1%). The chain is built from TRBV14 and TRBJ2-5; no clear D. The germline gives CDR1 SGHDN, CDR2 FVKESK. The ends were cut back, 2 bases at V and 2 bases at J, with 6 bases in the middle. The CDR3 extends over 13 amino acids. The CDR3 loop reads CASSQRLQETQYF. In DNA, the CDR3 is TGTGCCAGCAGCCAAAGGTTGCAAGAGACCCAGTACTTC.

Relative to its sample, this clonotype is medium-sized. The J gene is TRBJ2-5, the V gene TRBV6-5; tentatively, D is TRBD2 (5 bases). Trimming shortened V by 5 bases and J by 3 bases, and 19 bases separated the two germline ends. The CDR3 has 16 amino acids. Germline loops: CDR1 MNHEY, CDR2 SVGAGI. CDR3 nucleotide sequence: TGTGCCAGCAGTCAGTTCGCGCCCCGGCGGGAAGAGACCCAGTACTTC. This translates into CASSQFAPRREETQYF.

This clonotype was counted at least ten times. This rearrangement joins TRBV27 to TRBJ2-3; D may be TRBD1 or TRBD2 (6 bases each). The CDR3 is 15 residues long. The germline V and J ends were trimmed by 2 bases and 0 bases, with 9 bases remaining between them. Germline-derived CDR1 and CDR2 are MNHEY and SMNVEV (reference sequence). The CDR3 loop reads CASSLRGQSTDTQYF. CDR3 DNA sequence: TGTGCCAGCAGTTTACGGGGGCAAAGCACAGATACGCAGTATTTT.